The 30 T cell receptor beta chains below come from one sample, sequenced in a study of control samples from healthy donors and cancer patients. The protocol was immunoSEQ multiplex PCR, while the TCRdb copy is restricted to in-frame clones and leaves out a portion. The sample has 100,000 or so clones; approximately 90% are singletons. Sequencing input: blood. The source of these receptors is a man in his thirties or forties in good health.

V is TRBV7-2 and J is TRBJ1-1, with unresolved D. Trimming removed 2 bases at V and 1 base at J, with 8 bases between. The CDR3 totals 14 residues. In germline, CDR1 is SGHTA, CDR2 FQGNSA. The CDR3 nucleotides read TGTGCCAGCAGCTTAATGCAAGCGAACACTGAAGCTTTCTTT. Its protein product is CASSLMQANTEAFF.

The chain is built from TRBV7-2 and TRBJ1-2, with 8 bases aligning to TRBD1. Trimming took 2 bases from V and 4 from J; bases not matched to a gene: 6. The germline V gene has CDR1 SGHTA and CDR2 FQGNSA. This CDR3 has 15 amino acids. The CDR3 DNA is TGTGCCAGCAGCTTAAGGTCAGGGGGCCTCTATGGCTACACCTTC. Translating it yields CASSLRSGGLYGYTF. The entire variable domain, with the rest obtained from reference TRBV7-2 and TRBJ1-2, is as follows: GAGVSQSPSNKVTEKGKDVELRCDPISGHTALYWYRQSLGQGLEFLIYFQGNSAPDKSGLPSDRFSAERTGGSVSTLTIQRTQQEDSAVYLCASSLRSGGLYGYTFGSGTRLTVV.

This chain links TRBV7-3 with TRBJ2-2; 7 bases are shared with TRBD2. CDR3 size: 16 residues. Germline V lookup: CDR1 SGHTA, CDR2 FQGTGA. V trimming: 3 bases; J trimming: 2 bases; junction bases outside the gene matches: 6. The CDR3 loop reads CASSFSGTTNTGELFF. The CDR3 DNA reads TGTGCCAGCAGCTTTTCCGGGACTACAAACACCGGGGAGCTGTTTTTT.

J is TRBJ2-3 and V is TRBV12-5; D is ambiguous. The V end lost 6 bases, the J end lost 7 bases, and 17 bases lay between the germline ends. Per germline, CDR1 LGHNT and CDR2 FRNRAP. There are 14 residues in the CDR3. The DNA for the CDR3 is TGTGCTAGTGGCCAAAACATGAGGCCGAATACGCAGTATTTT. Its translation: CASGQNMRPNTQYF.

This CDR3 is CASSSVYQPQHF. CDR3 nucleotide sequence: TGTGCCAGCAGTTCGGTTTATCAGCCCCAGCATTTT. The V and J genes are TRBV28 and TRBJ1-5, with unresolved D. Trimming stripped 4 bases from V and 5 bases from J, with 6 bases between. There are 12 residues in the CDR3. The germline V gene encodes CDR1 MDHEN and CDR2 SYDVKM. The whole variable domain, remainder taken from reference TRBV28 and TRBJ1-5, is DVKVTQSSRYLVKRTGEKVFLECVQDMDHENMFWYRQDPGLGLRLIYFSYDVKMKEKGDIPEGYSVSREKKERFSLILESASTNQTSMYLCASSSVYQPQHFGDGTRLSIL.

The rearrangement joins TRBV27 to TRBJ1-1, with 8 bases identical to TRBD1. This CDR3 comprises 15 residues. J gave up 5 bases and V 1 base, and 6 bases lay outside the gene matches. Germline V gene data show CDR1 as MNHEY and CDR2 as SMNVEV (reference sequence). CDR3 in amino acids: CASSLWSGGITEAFF. CDR3 bases: TGTGCCAGCAGTTTATGGTCAGGGGGCATAACTGAAGCTTTCTTT.

The chain carries TRBV28 and TRBJ1-1, with D uncertain. Germline assignment: CDR1 MDHEN and CDR2 SYDVKM. Between the trimmed V and J ends, which lost 5 bases and 1 base, there was a span of 8 bases. CDR3 length equals 13 residues. In DNA form, the CDR3 reads TGTGCCAGCAGTGCGTCAAGGAACACTGAAGCTTTCTTT. Protein product: CASSASRNTEAFF.

CDR3 sequence: CASSSRVRYNEQFF. The CDR3 bases are TGTGCCAGCAGCTCCCGGGTCAGGTACAATGAGCAGTTCTTC. This chain connects TRBV5-8 to TRBJ2-1; D gene ambiguous. Germline loops: CDR1 SGHTS, CDR2 YDEGEE. The CDR3 covers 14 residues. V was trimmed by 3 bases and J by 4 bases, leaving 11 bases between them.

The V gene is TRBV6-5, the J gene TRBJ2-2; 10 bases line up with TRBD1. This CDR3 region has 15 residues. Unmatched junction bases numbered 5, after V lost 6 bases and J lost 4 bases. CDR1 is MNHEY and CDR2 is SVGAGI in the germline V gene. The CDR3 region is CASRPDRGPTGELFF. In DNA form, the CDR3 reads TGTGCCAGCAGACCCGACAGGGGGCCCACCGGGGAGCTGTTTTTT.

V is TRBV9 and J is TRBJ1-6, with a weak D call TRBD1 (6 bases). V dropped 0 bases and J dropped 9 bases, with 16 bases sitting between them. In germline, CDR1 is SGDLS, CDR2 YYNGEE. The CDR3 is 16 amino acids. The CDR3 DNA is TGTGCCAGCAGCGTAGGGGCAGGGGTGGGGTTTTCACCCCTCCACTTT. This sequence encodes CASSVGAGVGFSPLHF.

V usage is TRBV7-9 and J usage is TRBJ2-7, with D perhaps TRBD2 (6 bases). CDR3 length equals 14 residues. V was pared by 1 base and J by 0 bases, with 7 bases between. CDR1 SEHNR and CDR2 FQNEAQ come from the germline V gene (reference sequence). The CDR3 loop reads CASSLVGGSYEQYF. CDR3 in DNA: TGTGCCAGCAGCTTAGTGGGAGGCTCCTACGAGCAGTACTTC.

This clone was recorded only once. This sequence joins TRBV6-1 and TRBJ1-2; no reliable D call. The length of the CDR3 is 12 residues. V dropped 0 bases and J dropped 9 bases, with 8 bases sitting between them. Looked up from germline, CDR1 is MNHNS and CDR2 is SASEGT. The CDR3 nucleotides are TGTGCCAGCAGTGAAGCGACTTCCCGCTACACCTTC. Its translation: CASSEATSRYTF.

The chain carries TRBV2 and TRBJ1-5, with D hard to call. This CDR3 region has 14 residues. The V gene lost 0 bases and the J gene lost 4 bases, with 7 bases spanning the gap. Per the germline V gene, CDR1 is SNHLY and CDR2 is FYNNEI. CDR3 DNA sequence: TGTGCCAGCAGTGAAGCGTCGAGAAATCAGCCCCAGCATTTT. Amino acids: CASSEASRNQPQHF.

This clone was recorded only once. The CDR3, as DNA: TGTGCCAGCAGCAGAGACCTAGGACAGACGAACACTGAAGCTTTCTTT. Amino acid sequence: CASSRDLGQTNTEAFF. The chain employs TRBV7-6 and TRBJ1-1; the D gene is possibly TRBD1 (6 bases). This CDR3 is built from 16 residues. Trimming removed 5 bases at V and 1 base at J, with 17 bases between. Per germline, CDR1 SGHVS and CDR2 FNYEAQ.

The V and J genes are TRBV18 and TRBJ1-3; 7 bases align to TRBD1. The V segment lost 4 bases and the J segment 0 bases; nucleotides outside the gene matches: 6. CDR3 length: 16 residues. Germline CDR1 KGHSH, CDR2 LQKENI. The CDR3 DNA is TGTGCCAGCTCACAATCGGGACAGAGCTCTGGAAACACCATATATTTT. It translates to CASSQSGQSSGNTIYF.

This clone showed up just a few times. This rearrangement joins TRBV28 to TRBJ2-7, with a possible D match to TRBD1 (6 bases). This CDR3 region has 13 residues. Per germline, CDR1 MDHEN and CDR2 SYDVKM. Trimming removed 5 bases at V and 7 bases at J, with 15 bases between. For the CDR3, the DNA is TGTGCCAGCAGTGCACCAGGGGTAGGGGAGCAGTACTTC. It yields the protein CASSAPGVGEQYF.

J is TRBJ2-7 and V is TRBV10-1; D is unresolved. Germline values: CDR1 WNHNN, CDR2 SYGVQD (reference sequence). V was trimmed by 3 bases and J by 3 bases, leaving 9 bases between them. This CDR3 has 13 amino acids. The CDR3 nucleotides read TGCGCCAGCAGTGAATTTTCGGGCTACGAGCAGTACTTC. Its translation is CASSEFSGYEQYF.

The rearrangement joins TRBV4-3 to TRBJ2-3; 7 bases agree with TRBD2. The CDR3 runs to 16 residues. CDR1 is LGHNA and CDR2 is YSLEER in the germline V gene. With V trimmed by 0 bases and J by 5 bases, 8 bases remained unmatched. In nucleotides, the CDR3 is TGCGCCAGCAGCCAAGACGGGGGGACTCCGGGAGATACGCAGTATTTT. Residues: CASSQDGGTPGDTQYF.

This clone was counted a single time. The chain links TRBV25-1 to TRBJ2-1, with TRBD1 as a possible D gene (6 bases). Trimming cost V 5 bases and J 8 bases, with 13 bases left between them. The CDR3 spans 13 residues. In germline, CDR1 is MGHDK, CDR2 SYGVNS. The CDR3 spells CASSKTGVHEQFF. The DNA of the CDR3 is TGTGCCAGCAGTAAGACAGGAGTTCATGAGCAGTTCTTC.

The chain links TRBV6-1 to TRBJ2-3, with TRBD2 matching 12 bases. The V segment lost 1 base and the J segment 2 bases; nucleotides outside the gene matches: 13. The CDR3 has 20 residues. Germline assignment: CDR1 MNHNS and CDR2 SASEGT. The CDR3 loop is CASSEGSLYGLAGPTDTQYF. The CDR3 DNA reads TGTGCCAGCAGTGAAGGATCTCTTTATGGACTAGCGGGGCCCACAGATACGCAGTATTTT.

The rearrangement joins TRBV6-6 to TRBJ2-1; 9 bases line up with TRBD2. V shed 5 bases and J 0 bases; nucleotides not matched to a gene: 2. The CDR3 spans 15 residues. CDR1 MNHNY and CDR2 SVGAGI come from the germline V gene (reference sequence). The CDR3: CASSHSGSSYNEQFF. In DNA form, the CDR3 reads TGTGCCAGCAGTCATAGCGGGAGCTCCTACAATGAGCAGTTCTTC.

With regard to this clone: The same CDR3 is also encoded by other DNA sequences in this sample. CDR3 sequence reads: CATSRGGTGQETQYF. CDR3 in DNA: TGTGCCACCAGCAGAGGAGGGACAGGACAAGAGACCCAGTACTTC. The J gene is TRBJ2-5, the V gene TRBV15; 8 bases align to TRBD1. In germline, CDR1 is LNHNV, CDR2 YYDKDF (reference sequence). J lost 2 bases, V lost 1 base, and 3 bases had no gene match. This CDR3 spans 15 amino acids. The full variable domain, rest sourced from reference TRBV15 and TRBJ2-5, is DAMVIQNPRYQVTQFGKPVTLSCSQTLNHNVMYWYQQKSSQAPKLLFHYYDKDFNNEADTPDNFQSRRPNTSFCFLDIRSPGLGDTAMYLCATSRGGTGQETQYFGPGTRLLVL.

V gene TRBV6-5 combines with J gene TRBJ2-3; D gene uncertain. V was clipped by 4 bases and J by 4 bases, with 9 bases between them. The CDR3 has 13 residues. Germline lookup yields CDR1 MNHEY and CDR2 SVGAGI. The CDR3 region is CASSFGRADTQYF. For the CDR3, the DNA is TGTGCCAGCAGTTTCGGACGGGCAGATACGCAGTATTTT.

The gene calls are TRBV5-1 and TRBJ2-2; weak D call: TRBD1 (6 bases). The CDR3 is 16 residues long. V lost 1 base and J 4 bases, leaving 14 bases between the germline ends. Germline values: CDR1 SGHRS, CDR2 YFSETQ. This chain's CDR3 is CASSLKRTAFTGELFF. DNA for the CDR3: TGCGCCAGCAGCTTGAAGAGGACAGCCTTCACCGGGGAGCTGTTTTTT. Looking up the rest from reference TRBV5-1 and TRBJ2-2 gives the full variable domain: KAGVTQTPRYLIKTRGQQVTLSCSPISGHRSVSWYQQTPGQGLQFLFEYFSETQRNKGNFPGRFSGRQFSNSRSEMNVSTLELGDSALYLCASSLKRTAFTGELFFGEGSRLTVL.

This chain joins TRBV4-2 and TRBJ2-3, with D possibly TRBD2 on 6 matching bases. CDR1 is LGHNA, CDR2 YNFKEQ, per germline. The CDR3 runs to 18 residues. V lost 0 bases and J 6 bases, leaving 22 bases between the germline ends. The CDR3 is CASSQDLVWRVMSDTQYF. The DNA of the CDR3 is TGTGCCAGCAGCCAAGATCTTGTATGGAGGGTCATGAGCGATACGCAGTATTTT.

This chain joins TRBV12-3 or TRBV12-4 and TRBJ1-5; maybe TRBD1 (5 bases). The germline V and J ends were trimmed by 11 bases and 9 bases, with 17 bases remaining between them. There are 12 residues in the CDR3. DNA of the CDR3: TGTGCCCGCTGGGCGGGGGGAGGGCCCCAGCATTTT. Translated: CARWAGGGPQHF.

This clone was observed once. The rearrangement uses TRBV11-2 and TRBJ2-1, with TRBD1 identical over 7 bases. Germline V gives CDR1 SGHAT, CDR2 FQNNGV. This CDR3 has 14 amino acids. The J segment lost 8 bases and the V segment lost 3 bases, leaving 7 bases of the junction unmatched. The CDR3 loop reads CASSLNRGYDEQFF. CDR3 nucleotides: TGTGCCAGCAGCTTGAACAGGGGTTACGATGAGCAGTTCTTC.

V usage is TRBV7-2 and J usage is TRBJ2-5; 7 bases map to TRBD1. Germline V gene sequence: CDR1 SGHTA, CDR2 FQGNSA. V lost 6 bases to trimming and J lost 1 base; unmatched junction nucleotides: 11. This CDR3 is built from 16 residues. This CDR3 is CASRQGTSWVQETQYF. DNA for the CDR3: TGTGCCAGCAGACAGGGGACCTCCTGGGTCCAAGAGACCCAGTACTTC.

V is TRBV12-3 or TRBV12-4 and J is TRBJ2-1, with 16 bases that match TRBD2. The CDR3 consists of 13 residues. The V segment lost 3 bases and the J segment 15 bases; nucleotides outside the gene matches: 2. The DNA for the CDR3 is TGTGCCAGCAGTTTGGGACTAGCGGGAGGGCCGTTCTTC. The encoded protein is CASSLGLAGGPFF.

The chain combines TRBV9 with TRBJ2-7; TRBD1 is a possible D gene (6 bases). Trimming cost V 2 bases and J 4 bases, with 13 bases left between them. From germline, CDR1 is SGDLS and CDR2 YYNGEE. There are 14 residues in the CDR3. The CDR3 loop is CASSVDTRGYEQYF. CDR3 DNA sequence: TGTGCCAGCAGCGTCGATACCAGGGGTTACGAGCAGTACTTC. Full variable domain (outside the CDR3, taken from reference TRBV9 and TRBJ2-7): DSGVTQTPKHLITATGQRVTLRCSPRSGDLSVYWYQQSLDQGLQFLIQYYNGEERAKGNILERFSAQQFPDLHSELNLSSLELGDSALYFCASSVDTRGYEQYFGPGTRLTVT.